This TCR beta chain appears in the sequencing data of a study of tumor-infiltrating lymphocytes in primary liver carcinoma. In the study overall: Tumor stage was T1-T3 N0M0, and tumor size was 4.2 to 10 cm across. In every tissue type, samples returned a similar yield of roughly 3.65 to 7.5 million productive TCRbeta reads.

They got blood RNA out of unsorted whole blood and also pulled out germline DNA. Germline loops: CDR1 SGHTA, CDR2 FQGTGA. Trimming took 6 bases from V and 0 from J, leaving 12 bases between them. The CDR3 is 15 residues long. This clonotype was counted only a few times. With a constant-region primer, TCR beta cDNA was made from approximately 520 ng of total RNA. Each TCR beta library was derived from three nested multiplex PCR rounds that employed slightly modified ARM-PCR. Investigators reported that the first two PCR rounds, at 10 cycles each, used TRBV1-TRBV30 forward primers with a C-beta reverse primer. TCRdb recomputed calls from the multiplex PCR reads with MiXCR, one row per CDR3 protein. The table has about 320,000 distinct CDR3 sequences, over 55% seen once; the top ten hold around 9.5%.

The source material was peripheral blood. This clonotype was sampled from a middle-aged man with primary liver carcinoma and hepatitis B virus infection. The chain carries TRBV7-3 and TRBJ2-1, with no clear D. The CDR3: CASRLSENSYNEQFF. The CDR3, as DNA: TGTGCCAGCAGGCTATCGGAAAACTCCTACAATGAGCAGTTCTTC.